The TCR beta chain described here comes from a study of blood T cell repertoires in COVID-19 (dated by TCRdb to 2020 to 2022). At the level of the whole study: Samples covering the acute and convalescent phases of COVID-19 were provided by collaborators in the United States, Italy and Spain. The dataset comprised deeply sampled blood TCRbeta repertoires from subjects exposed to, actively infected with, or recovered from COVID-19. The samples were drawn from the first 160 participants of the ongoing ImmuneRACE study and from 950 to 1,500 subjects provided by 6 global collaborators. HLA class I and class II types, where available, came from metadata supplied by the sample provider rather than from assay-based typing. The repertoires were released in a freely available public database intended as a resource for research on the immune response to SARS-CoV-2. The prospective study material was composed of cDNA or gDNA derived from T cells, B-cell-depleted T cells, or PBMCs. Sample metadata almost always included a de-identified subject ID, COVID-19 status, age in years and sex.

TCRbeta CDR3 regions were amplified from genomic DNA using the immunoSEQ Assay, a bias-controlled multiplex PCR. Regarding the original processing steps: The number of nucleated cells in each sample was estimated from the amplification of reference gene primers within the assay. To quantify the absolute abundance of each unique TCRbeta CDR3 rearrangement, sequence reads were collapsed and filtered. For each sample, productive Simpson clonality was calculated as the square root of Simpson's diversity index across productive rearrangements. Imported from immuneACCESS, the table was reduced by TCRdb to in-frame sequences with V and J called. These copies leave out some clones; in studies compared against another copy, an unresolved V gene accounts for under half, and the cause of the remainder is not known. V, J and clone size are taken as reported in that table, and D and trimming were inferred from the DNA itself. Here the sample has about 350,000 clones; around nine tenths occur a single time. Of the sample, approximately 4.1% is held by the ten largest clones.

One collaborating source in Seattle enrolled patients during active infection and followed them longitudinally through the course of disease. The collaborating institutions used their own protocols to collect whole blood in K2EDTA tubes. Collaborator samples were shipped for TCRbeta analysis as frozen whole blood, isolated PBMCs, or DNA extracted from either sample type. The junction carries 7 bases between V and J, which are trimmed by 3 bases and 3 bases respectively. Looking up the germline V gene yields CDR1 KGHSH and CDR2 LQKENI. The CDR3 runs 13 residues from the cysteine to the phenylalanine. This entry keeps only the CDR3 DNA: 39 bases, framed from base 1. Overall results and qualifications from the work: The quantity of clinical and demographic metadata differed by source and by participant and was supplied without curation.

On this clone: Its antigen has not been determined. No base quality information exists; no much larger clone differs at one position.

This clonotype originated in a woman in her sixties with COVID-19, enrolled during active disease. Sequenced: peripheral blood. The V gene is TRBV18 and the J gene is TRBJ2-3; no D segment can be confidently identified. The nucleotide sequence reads TGTGCCAGCTCACCGTGGCGGACAGATACGCAGTATTTT. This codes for CASSPWRTDTQYF.